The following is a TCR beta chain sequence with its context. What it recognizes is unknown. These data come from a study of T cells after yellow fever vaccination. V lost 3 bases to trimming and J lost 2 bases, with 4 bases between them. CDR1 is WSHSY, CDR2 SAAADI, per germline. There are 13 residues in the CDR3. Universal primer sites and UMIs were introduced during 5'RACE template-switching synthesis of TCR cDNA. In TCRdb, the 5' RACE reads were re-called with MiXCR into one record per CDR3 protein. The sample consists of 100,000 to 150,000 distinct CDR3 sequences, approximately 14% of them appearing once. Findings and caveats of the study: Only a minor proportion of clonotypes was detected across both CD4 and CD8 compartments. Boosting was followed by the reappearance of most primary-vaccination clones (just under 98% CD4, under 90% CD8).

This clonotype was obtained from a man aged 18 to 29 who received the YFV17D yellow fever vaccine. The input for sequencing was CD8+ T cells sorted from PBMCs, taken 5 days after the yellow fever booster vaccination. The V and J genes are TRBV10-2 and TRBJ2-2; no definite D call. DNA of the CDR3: TGCGCCAGCAGTGACCTAAACACCGGGGAGCTGTTTTTT. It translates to CASSDLNTGELFF.